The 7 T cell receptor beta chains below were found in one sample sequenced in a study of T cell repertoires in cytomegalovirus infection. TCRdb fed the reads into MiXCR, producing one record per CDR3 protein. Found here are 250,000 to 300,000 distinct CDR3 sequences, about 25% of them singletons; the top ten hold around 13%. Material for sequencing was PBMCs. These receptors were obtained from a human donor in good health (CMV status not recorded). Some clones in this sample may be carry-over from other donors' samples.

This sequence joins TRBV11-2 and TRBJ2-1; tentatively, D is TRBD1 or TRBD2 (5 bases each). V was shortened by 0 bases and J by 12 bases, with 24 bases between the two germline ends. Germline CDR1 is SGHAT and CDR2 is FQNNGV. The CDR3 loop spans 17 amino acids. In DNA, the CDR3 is TGTGCCAGCAGCTTAGAGGCCTCCGGGACCTTCGAGGGGACGCAGTTCTTC. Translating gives CASSLEASGTFEGTQFF.

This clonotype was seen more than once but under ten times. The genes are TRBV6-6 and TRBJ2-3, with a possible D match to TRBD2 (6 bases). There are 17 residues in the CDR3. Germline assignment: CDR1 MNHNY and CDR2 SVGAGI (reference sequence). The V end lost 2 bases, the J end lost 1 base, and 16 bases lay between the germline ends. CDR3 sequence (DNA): TGTGCCAGCAGTTACGTGACCGGGGAGGTGGGCACAGATACGCAGTATTTT. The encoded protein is CASSYVTGEVGTDTQYF.

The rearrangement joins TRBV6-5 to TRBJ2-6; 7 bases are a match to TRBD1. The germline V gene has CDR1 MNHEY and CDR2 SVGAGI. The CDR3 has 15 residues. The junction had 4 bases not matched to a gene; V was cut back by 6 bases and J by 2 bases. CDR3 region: CASRLGTAGANVLTF. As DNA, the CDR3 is TGTGCCAGCAGACTCGGGACAGCTGGGGCCAACGTCCTGACTTTC.

In nucleotides, the CDR3 is TGTGCCAGCAGAAGGGGACTAGCGGACTACAATGAGCAGTTCTTC. Translating gives CASRRGLADYNEQFF. The V gene is TRBV6-5, the J gene TRBJ2-1; 11 nucleotides match TRBD2. With V trimmed by 6 bases and J by 3 bases, 4 bases remained unmatched. Germline CDR1 is MNHEY and CDR2 is SVGAGI. The CDR3 has 15 residues.

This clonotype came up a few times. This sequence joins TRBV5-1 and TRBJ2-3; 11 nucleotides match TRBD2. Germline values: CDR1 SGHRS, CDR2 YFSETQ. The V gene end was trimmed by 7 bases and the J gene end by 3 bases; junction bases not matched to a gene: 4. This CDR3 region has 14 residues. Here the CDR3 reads CASGPSGRTDTQYF. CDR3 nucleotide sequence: TGCGCCAGCGGCCCTAGCGGGAGGACAGATACGCAGTATTTT.

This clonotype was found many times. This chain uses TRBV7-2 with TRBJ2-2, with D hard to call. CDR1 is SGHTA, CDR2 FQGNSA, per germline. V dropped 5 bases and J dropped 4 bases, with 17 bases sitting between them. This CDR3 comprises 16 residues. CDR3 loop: CASSLSGPPRTGELFF. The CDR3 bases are TGTGCCAGCAGCCTCTCCGGCCCACCTCGCACCGGGGAGCTGTTTTTT.

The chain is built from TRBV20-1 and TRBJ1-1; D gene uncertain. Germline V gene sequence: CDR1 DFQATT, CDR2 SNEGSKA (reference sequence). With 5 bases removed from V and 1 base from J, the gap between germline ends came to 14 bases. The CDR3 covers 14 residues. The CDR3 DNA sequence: TGCAGTGCTCGTAGAGGTAGCGGGAACACTGAAGCTTTCTTT. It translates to CSARRGSGNTEAFF.